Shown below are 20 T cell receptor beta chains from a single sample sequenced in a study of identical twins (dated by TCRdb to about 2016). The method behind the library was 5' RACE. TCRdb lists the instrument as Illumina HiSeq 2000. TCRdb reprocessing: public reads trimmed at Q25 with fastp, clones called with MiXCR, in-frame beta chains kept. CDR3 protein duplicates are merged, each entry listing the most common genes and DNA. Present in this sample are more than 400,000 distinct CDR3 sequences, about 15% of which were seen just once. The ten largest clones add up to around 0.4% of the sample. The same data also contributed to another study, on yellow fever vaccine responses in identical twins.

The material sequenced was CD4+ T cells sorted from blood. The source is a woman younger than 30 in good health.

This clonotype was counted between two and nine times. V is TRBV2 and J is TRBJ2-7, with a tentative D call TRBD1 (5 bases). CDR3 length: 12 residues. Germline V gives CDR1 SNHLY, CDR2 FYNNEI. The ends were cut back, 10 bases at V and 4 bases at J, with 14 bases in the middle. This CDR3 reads CATRQFGYEQYF. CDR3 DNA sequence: TGTGCCACCCGACAGTTCGGGTACGAGCAGTACTTC. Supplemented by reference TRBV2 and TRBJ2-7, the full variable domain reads EPEVTQTPSHQVTQMGQEVILRCVPISNHLYFYWYRQILGQKVEFLVSFYNNEISEKSEIFDDQFSVERPDGSNFTLKIRSTKLEDSAMYFCATRQFGYEQYFGPGTRLTVT.

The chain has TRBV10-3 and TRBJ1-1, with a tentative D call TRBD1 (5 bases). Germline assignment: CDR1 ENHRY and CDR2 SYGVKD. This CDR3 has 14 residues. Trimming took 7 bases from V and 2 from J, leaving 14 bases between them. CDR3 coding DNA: TGTGCCATCACCCAGGATGGGGGTAACACTGAAGCTTTCTTT. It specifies CAITQDGGNTEAFF.

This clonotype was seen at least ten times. CDR3 sequence: CASSLSSGLRNTQYF. CDR3 DNA sequence: TGTGCCAGCAGCCTTTCTAGCGGTCTGAGAAATACGCAGTATTTT. The chain uses TRBV7-8 and TRBJ2-3; 7 bases fit TRBD2. Unmatched junction bases numbered 12, after V lost 5 bases and J lost 7 bases. The CDR3 is 15 residues long. CDR1 is SGHVS and CDR2 is FQNEAQ in the germline V gene.

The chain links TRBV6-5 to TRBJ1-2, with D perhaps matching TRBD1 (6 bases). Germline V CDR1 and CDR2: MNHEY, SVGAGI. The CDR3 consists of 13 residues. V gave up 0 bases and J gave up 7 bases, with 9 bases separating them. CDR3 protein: CASSYSGASGYTF. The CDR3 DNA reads TGTGCCAGCAGTTACTCGGGGGCAAGTGGCTACACCTTC.

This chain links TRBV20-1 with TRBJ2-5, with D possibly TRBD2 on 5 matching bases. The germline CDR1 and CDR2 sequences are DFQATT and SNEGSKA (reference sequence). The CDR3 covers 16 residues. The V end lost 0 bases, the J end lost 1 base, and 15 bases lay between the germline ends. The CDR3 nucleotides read TGCAGTGCTAGAGATCCGGTAGGGAGCATCCAAGAGACCCAGTACTTC. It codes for CSARDPVGSIQETQYF.

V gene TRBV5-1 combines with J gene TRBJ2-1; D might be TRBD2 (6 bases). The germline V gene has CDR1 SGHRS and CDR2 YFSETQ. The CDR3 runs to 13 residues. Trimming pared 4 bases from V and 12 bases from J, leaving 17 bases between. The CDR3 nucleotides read TGCGCCAGCAGCGGATCGACTAGTGTGGTGCAGTTCTTC. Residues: CASSGSTSVVQFF.

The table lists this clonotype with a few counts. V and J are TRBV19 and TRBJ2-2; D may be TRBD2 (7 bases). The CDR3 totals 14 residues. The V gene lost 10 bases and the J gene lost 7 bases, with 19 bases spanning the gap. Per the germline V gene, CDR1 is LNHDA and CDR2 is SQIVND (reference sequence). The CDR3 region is CATTPGGLVGELFF. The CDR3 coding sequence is TGTGCCACCACTCCGGGGGGCTTGGTCGGGGAGCTGTTTTTT.

The CDR3 loop is CASSRSQGSGYEQYV. CDR3 in DNA: TGTGCCAGCAGCCGAAGTCAGGGCTCAGGGTACGAGCAGTACGTC. This sequence joins TRBV7-8 and TRBJ2-7, with D tentatively TRBD1 (5 bases). This CDR3 comprises 15 residues. V dropped 5 bases and J dropped 4 bases, with 18 bases sitting between them. Germline-derived CDR1 and CDR2 are SGHVS and FQNEAQ.

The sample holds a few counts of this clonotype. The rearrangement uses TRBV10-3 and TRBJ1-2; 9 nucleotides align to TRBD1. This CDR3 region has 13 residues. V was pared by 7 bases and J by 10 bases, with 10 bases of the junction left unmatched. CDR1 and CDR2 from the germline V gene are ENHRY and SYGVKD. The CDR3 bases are TGTGCCATCAATTCCGGACAGGGGAAAGTCTACACCTTC. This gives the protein CAINSGQGKVYTF.

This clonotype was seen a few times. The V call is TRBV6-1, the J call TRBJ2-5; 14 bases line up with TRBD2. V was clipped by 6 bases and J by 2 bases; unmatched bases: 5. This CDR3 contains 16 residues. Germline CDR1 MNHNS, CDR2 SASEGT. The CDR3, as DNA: TGTGCCAGCAGCCGACGGACTAGCGGGAGGCAAGAGACCCAGTACTTC. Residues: CASSRRTSGRQETQYF.

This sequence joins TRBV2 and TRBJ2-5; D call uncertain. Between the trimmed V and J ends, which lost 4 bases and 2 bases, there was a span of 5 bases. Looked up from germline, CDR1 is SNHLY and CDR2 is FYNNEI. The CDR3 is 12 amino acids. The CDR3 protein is CASSGQQETQYF. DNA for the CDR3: TGTGCCAGCAGTGGTCAGCAAGAGACCCAGTACTTC.

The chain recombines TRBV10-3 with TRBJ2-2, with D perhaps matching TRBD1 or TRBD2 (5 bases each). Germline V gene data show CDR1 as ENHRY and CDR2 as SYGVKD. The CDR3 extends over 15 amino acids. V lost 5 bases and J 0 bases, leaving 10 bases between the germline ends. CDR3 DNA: TGTGCCATCAGTAAGGGACCCACGAACACCGGGGAGCTGTTTTTT. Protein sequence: CAISKGPTNTGELFF.

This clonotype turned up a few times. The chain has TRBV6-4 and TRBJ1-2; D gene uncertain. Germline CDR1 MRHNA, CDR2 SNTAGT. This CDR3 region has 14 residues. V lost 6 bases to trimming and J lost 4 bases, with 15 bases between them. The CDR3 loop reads CASSPEGDSYGYTF. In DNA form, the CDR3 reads TGTGCCAGCAGCCCCGAGGGTGATTCCTATGGCTACACCTTC.

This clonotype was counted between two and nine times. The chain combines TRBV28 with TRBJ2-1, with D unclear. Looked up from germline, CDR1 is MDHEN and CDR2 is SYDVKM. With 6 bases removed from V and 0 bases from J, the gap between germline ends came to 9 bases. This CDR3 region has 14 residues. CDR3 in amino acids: CASRDRPSYNEQFF. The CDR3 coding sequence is TGTGCCAGCAGGGACCGCCCCTCCTACAATGAGCAGTTCTTC.

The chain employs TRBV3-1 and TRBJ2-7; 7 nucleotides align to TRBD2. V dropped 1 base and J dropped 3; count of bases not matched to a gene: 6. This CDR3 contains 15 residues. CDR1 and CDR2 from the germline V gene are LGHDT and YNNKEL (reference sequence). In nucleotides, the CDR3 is TGTGCCAGCAGCCAAGCTAGCGGAGGGAGCTACGAGCAGTACGTC. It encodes CASSQASGGSYEQYV.

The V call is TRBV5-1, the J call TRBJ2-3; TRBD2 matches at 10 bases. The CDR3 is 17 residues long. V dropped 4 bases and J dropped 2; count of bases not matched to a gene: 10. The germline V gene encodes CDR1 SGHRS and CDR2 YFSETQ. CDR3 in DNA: TGCGCCAGCAGCGAGGGACTAGCGAGGATAGACACAGATACGCAGTATTTT. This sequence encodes CASSEGLARIDTDTQYF.

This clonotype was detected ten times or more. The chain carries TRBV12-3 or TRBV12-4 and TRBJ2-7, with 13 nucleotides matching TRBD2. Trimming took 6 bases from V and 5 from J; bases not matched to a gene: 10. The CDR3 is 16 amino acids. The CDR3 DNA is TGTGCCAGCAGCCCGGGACTAGCGGGAAGGATCGACGAGCAGTACTTC. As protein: CASSPGLAGRIDEQYF.

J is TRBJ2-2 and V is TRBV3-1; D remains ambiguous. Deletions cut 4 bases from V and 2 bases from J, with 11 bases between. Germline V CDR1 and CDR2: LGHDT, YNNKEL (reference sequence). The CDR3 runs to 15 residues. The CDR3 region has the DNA TGTGCCAGCAGCCGCGACACATTTAACACCGGGGAGCTGTTTTTT. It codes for CASSRDTFNTGELFF.

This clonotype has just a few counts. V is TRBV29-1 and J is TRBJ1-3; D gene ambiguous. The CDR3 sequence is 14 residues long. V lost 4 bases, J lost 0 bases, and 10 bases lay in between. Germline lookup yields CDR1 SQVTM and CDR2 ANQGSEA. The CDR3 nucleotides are TGCAGCGTTGTTTTAGGGAACTCTGGAAACACCATATATTTT. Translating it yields CSVVLGNSGNTIYF.

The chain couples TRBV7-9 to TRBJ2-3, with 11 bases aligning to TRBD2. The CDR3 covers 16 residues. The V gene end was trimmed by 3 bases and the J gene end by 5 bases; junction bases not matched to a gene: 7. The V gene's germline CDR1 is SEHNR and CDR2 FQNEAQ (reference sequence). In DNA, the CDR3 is TGTGCCAGCAGCTTCGGGATTAGCGGGGGGGGAGATACGCAGTATTTT. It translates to CASSFGISGGGDTQYF. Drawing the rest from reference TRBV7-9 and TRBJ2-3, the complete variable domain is DTGVSQNPRHKITKRGQNVTFRCDPISEHNRLYWYRQTLGQGPEFLTYFQNEAQLEKSRLLSDRFSAERPKGSFSTLEIQRTEQGDSAMYLCASSFGISGGGDTQYFGPGTRLTVL.